The TCR beta chain described here comes from a study of blood T cell repertoires in COVID-19. Study-level background: COVID-19 samples collected from the United States, Italy and Spain covered acute and convalescent phases.

The CDR3 spans 12 residues. Trimming took 8 bases from V and 10 from J, leaving 17 bases between them. Per the original methods: Estimation of nucleated cell counts relied on the amplification of reference gene primers. Clones were read by immunoSEQ multiplex PCR, and TCRdb kept only the in-frame ones, dropping some. That table is the source of V, J and clone size, and D and trimming were worked out from the DNA. The data show 180,000 or so clones, with more than 75% seen just once and about 3.5% held by the top ten. The material sequenced was peripheral blood. The receptor was isolated from a man in his 70s with acute or convalescent COVID-19. The chain employs TRBV12-3 or TRBV12-4 and TRBJ1-2; a possible D gene is TRBD1 (5 bases). The CDR3 DNA reads as TGTGCCAGCGGATTAAGGCGGGGACCCTACACCTTC. Protein: CASGLRRGPYTF.